The rows below give T cell receptor beta chains drawn from one sample of a study of T-cell memory formation after mild COVID-19. TCRdb redid the calling of the 5' RACE reads with MiXCR, one entry per CDR3 protein. The sample yields about 170,000 distinct CDR3 sequences, over 10% seen once. What was sequenced was PBMCs or a T cell subset sorted from them (not recorded which). These receptors were taken from a man in his late teens or twenties who had mild COVID-19 (a few samples of this study predate the infection). Cell type and time point are not known. CDR3s include the opening cysteine and the closing phenylalanine or tryptophan. A D gene is named only where the DNA matches it firmly. The size of a clone is reported for some rows only, either as once, few or many, or as a class for expanded clones.

>TRBJ1-5|.|TRBV4-1|.
TGCGCCAGCAGCGCGGACGGTCATCAGCCCCAGCATTTT
CASSADGHQPQHF
>TRBJ2-5|few|TRBV7-2|TRBD2
TGTGCCAGCAGCTCCCTCGGGACTAGCGGGGGAGGGACCCAGTACTTC
CASSSLGTSGGGTQYF
>TRBJ2-3|.|TRBV20-1|.
TGCAGTGCGGTCGGGCGGAGCCCAGATACGCAGTATTTT
CSAVGRSPDTQYF
>TRBJ2-1|.|TRBV5-1|TRBD1
TGCGCCAGCACACGGACAGGGTCCTACAATGAGCAGTTCTTC
CASTRTGSYNEQFF
>TRBJ2-5|.|TRBV4-2|TRBD2
TGTGCCAGCAGCAAACTTCAGGCTAGCGGGGGGGAAGGAGAGACCCAGTACTTC
CASSKLQASGGEGETQYF
>TRBJ1-5|few|TRBV15|.
TGTGCCACCAGCAGGTCCGGGACGGGGAATCAGCCCCAGCATTTT
CATSRSGTGNQPQHF
>TRBJ1-1|many|TRBV30|.
TGTGCCTGGAGCGCCAGGTCAAACACTGAAGCTTTCTTT
CAWSARSNTEAFF
>TRBJ2-7|.|TRBV19|.
TGTGCCAGTAGAGCCACAGGCCTCTCCTACGAGCAGTACTTC
CASRATGLSYEQYF
>TRBJ1-4|few|TRBV6-2/TRBV6-3|.
TGTGCCAGTCACGCCCTCGAGAATGAAAAACTGTTTTTT
CASHALENEKLFF
>TRBJ1-2|.|TRBV7-9|.
TGTGCCAGCAGCCTCGAAAGAGGCGGCTACACCTTC
CASSLERGGYTF
>TRBJ2-2|.|TRBV12-3/TRBV12-4|TRBD2
TGTGCCAGCCTACTAGCGGCGAACACCGGGGAGCTGTTTTTT
CASLLAANTGELFF
>TRBJ2-1|few|TRBV9|TRBD2
TGTGCCAGCAGCGTAGTCCCAGCGGGGGGGCACAATGAGCAGTTCTTC
CASSVVPAGGHNEQFF
>TRBJ2-3|few|TRBV18|.
TGTGCCAGCTGCCGCCTAGGTCCCACAGATACGCAGTATTTT
CASCRLGPTDTQYF
>TRBJ1-5|.|TRBV3-1|.
TGTGCCAGCAGCCAAGGTCGGAGGGGCGGACAGCCCCAGCATTTT
CASSQGRRGGQPQHF
>TRBJ1-1|few|TRBV6-2/TRBV6-3|TRBD1
TGTGCCAGCAGTTCTTACGGACAGGGGGGAACTGAAGCTTTCTTT
CASSSYGQGGTEAFF
>TRBJ2-5|few|TRBV9|.
TGTGCCAGCAGCGTAGCATCTCAAGAGACCCAGTACTTC
CASSVASQETQYF
>TRBJ1-6|.|TRBV5-1|TRBD1
TGCGCCAGCAGCCGTTGGACAGGGGTCGATAATTCACCCCTCCACTTT
CASSRWTGVDNSPLHF
>TRBJ1-1|few|TRBV4-2|.
TGTGCCAGCAGCCAAGATGCGGGGATGAACACTGAAGCTTTCTTT
CASSQDAGMNTEAFF
>TRBJ1-6|.|TRBV18|TRBD1
TGTGCCAGCCGTCGGGGCGCGGACAGGGGTTATTCACCCCTCCACTTT
CASRRGADRGYSPLHF
>TRBJ1-1|.|TRBV10-3|TRBD1
TGTGCCATCGCCGGGACAGGGGAAACTGAAGCTTTCTTT
CAIAGTGETEAFF
>TRBJ2-3|few|TRBV5-1|.
TGCGCCAGCAGCGTGGACACCGCGGCAGATACGCAGTATTTT
CASSVDTAADTQYF
>TRBJ2-1|few|TRBV20-1|TRBD2
TGCAGTGCTACCCTTACTAGCGGGGGCGCGAGCTCCTACAATGAGCAGTTCTTC
CSATLTSGGASSYNEQFF
>TRBJ2-5|few|TRBV5-1|TRBD2
TGCGCCAGCAGCTTCATTCAGACTAGCGGGGGGGCCCAGACCCAGTACTTC
CASSFIQTSGGAQTQYF
>TRBJ2-3|few|TRBV24-1|.
TGTGCCACCAGTGGGCACCGGGACAGCACAGATACGCAGTATTTT
CATSGHRDSTDTQYF
>TRBJ1-3|.|TRBV3-1|.
TGTGCCAGCAGCCGACCGCGGGCCCAGCGCTCTGGAAACACCATATATTTT
CASSRPRAQRSGNTIYF
>TRBJ1-5|.|TRBV4-3|.
TGCGCCAGCAGCCAAGAAAGGTCAAGGGATGATCAGCCCCAGCATTTT
CASSQERSRDDQPQHF
>TRBJ2-3|.|TRBV5-5|.
TGTGCCAGCAGCTTGTGGGGGGCGCGATATACGCAGTATTTT
CASSLWGARYTQYF
>TRBJ1-1|.|TRBV5-1|.
TGCGCCAGCAGCCTGACTCCCCTGAACACTGAAGCTTTCTTT
CASSLTPLNTEAFF
>TRBJ2-3|.|TRBV7-9|.
TGTGCCAGCAGCTTAGAGGTCGGCAGGGCAACAGATACGCAGTATTTT
CASSLEVGRATDTQYF
>TRBJ1-6|many|TRBV5-5|.
TGTGCCAGCAGCTTGTACACTTCACCCCTCCACTTT
CASSLYTSPLHF
>TRBJ2-7|few|TRBV6-4|TRBD2
TGTGCCAGCAGTTTTGACACTAGCGGGGGGTACGAGCAGTACTTC
CASSFDTSGGYEQYF
>TRBJ2-7|.|TRBV7-9|TRBD1
TGTGCCAGCAGATCTTCCGGGACAGGGGGAGAGCAGTACTTC
CASRSSGTGGEQYF
>TRBJ1-6|few|TRBV14|.
TGTGCCAGCAGCCAAGTTGGGAGTTCACCCCTCCACTTT
CASSQVGSSPLHF
>TRBJ1-2|.|TRBV6-5|.
TGTGCCAGCAGAGCCACCCGTAACTATGGCTACACCTTC
CASRATRNYGYTF
>TRBJ2-5|.|TRBV18|.
TGTGCCAGCTCGCGACGAACGGGGACCCAGTACTTC
CASSRRTGTQYF